This T cell receptor beta chain was captured in a study of cytotoxic CD8 clonotypes in ibrutinib-treated CLL. Findings and limits, study-wide: A rise in clonality was seen at ibrutinib response, and a fall back toward baseline was seen at progression.

This clone was observed once. What it binds is not known. With sequencing, the targeted depth ranged from 1 in 200,000 to 1 in 1 million T cells. Data came from immunoSEQ multiplex PCR; TCRdb stores just in-frame clones and leaves some out. The sample has about 85,000 clones, 70% to 80% seen once; the top ten hold approximately 4.4%. The CDR3 is 15 residues long. Germline V gives CDR1 LGHNA, CDR2 YNFKEQ. V shed 2 bases and J shed 6 bases, with 15 bases lying between them. This TCR came from a human donor with chronic lymphocytic leukemia. Sequences were derived from PBMCs, sampled after 12 months of ibrutinib treatment. The J gene is TRBJ2-3, the V gene TRBV4-2; D perhaps matches TRBD2 (5 bases). CDR3 DNA sequence: TGTGCCAGCAGCCAACCCAGGACCGAGCGGGATACGCAGTATTTT. It codes for CASSQPRTERDTQYF.